The 11 T cell receptor beta chains presented below share a single source sample, sequenced in a study of blood T cells in healthy people across ages (dated by TCRdb to about 2015). The library came from 5' RACE. These reads were obtained on an Illumina HiSeq 2500. The second PCR ran for about 7 to 11 cycles and used a J-beta primer mix along with a sample-barcoded 5' primer. TCRdb trimmed the raw reads at Q25, called clones with MiXCR and kept productive beta chains. CDR3 protein duplicates are merged, each entry listing the most common genes and DNA. This sample has 800,000 to 1,300,000 distinct CDR3 sequences in its table, and roughly 24% of those were observed once. Approximately 0.75% of the sample belongs to the ten largest clones. These same data were also listed under a study on T cells of mothers and their children.

The sequenced sample consisted of blood. The receptors originated from a girl aged 2 to 10 in good health.

This clonotype was seen many times. The rearrangement uses TRBV13 and TRBJ2-3; D call uncertain. With 4 bases removed from V and 2 bases from J, the gap between germline ends came to 13 bases. Germline CDR1 reads PRHDT; CDR2 reads FYEKMQ (reference sequence). The CDR3 has 15 amino acids. CDR3 coding DNA: TGTGCCAGCAGCTATAGGACGGGTGCCACAGATACGCAGTATTTT. Protein: CASSYRTGATDTQYF.

The chain carries TRBV5-1 and TRBJ2-7; 7 bases fit TRBD2. This CDR3 is 13 amino acids long. V lost 4 bases, J lost 3 bases, and 4 bases stayed unmatched. Germline CDR1 reads SGHRS; CDR2 reads YFSETQ. This CDR3 reads CASSRAGDYEQYF. The CDR3 region has the DNA TGCGCCAGCAGCCGGGCGGGAGACTACGAGCAGTACTTC.

This clonotype occurred a few times. This rearrangement joins TRBV27 to TRBJ2-5, with D perhaps assigned TRBD1 or TRBD2 (6 bases each). The last part of the DNA fits TRBJ2-7 better; the J call may be wrong. The CDR3 is made up of 14 amino acids. Germline CDR1 and CDR2: MNHEY and SMNVEV (reference sequence). CDR3 residues: CASSLSSEGGEQYF. The CDR3 DNA sequence: TGTGCCAGCAGTTTAAGTTCGGAGGGGGGCGAGCAGTACTTC.

V usage is TRBV11-3 and J usage is TRBJ2-1, with 10 bases lining up with TRBD2. The CDR3 contains 15 residues. Germline V gene lookup returns CDR1 SGHNT and CDR2 YENEEA. J was trimmed by 8 bases and V by 5 bases; bases with no gene match: 9. For the CDR3, the DNA is TGTGCCAGCAGCCCAGCTAGCGGGGGCCCCCATGAGCAGTTCTTC. Translation gives CASSPASGGPHEQFF.

The chain joins TRBV7-9 to TRBJ2-5, with D possibly TRBD2 on 6 matching bases. Deletions cut 1 base from V and 4 bases from J, with 16 bases between. The CDR3 is 16 residues long. Germline-derived CDR1 and CDR2 are SEHNR and FQNEAQ (reference sequence). CDR3 loop: CASSLGQGGLRETQYF. DNA of the CDR3: TGTGCCAGCAGCTTAGGGCAGGGAGGCCTCCGAGAGACCCAGTACTTC.

This clonotype was counted a few times. The rearrangement joins TRBV20-1 to TRBJ1-3; D unclear. V shed 1 base and J shed 2 bases, with 12 bases lying between them. Germline V gives CDR1 DFQATT, CDR2 SNEGSKA (reference sequence). The CDR3 covers 15 residues. CDR3 protein: CSARVPGGAGNTIYF. For the CDR3, the DNA is TGCAGTGCTAGAGTTCCAGGTGGAGCTGGAAACACCATATATTTT.

The rearrangement links TRBV20-1 to TRBJ2-5; D is unclear. The J call may not be correct, given that the DNA end is closer to TRBJ2-7. The CDR3 length is 12 residues. Germline loops: CDR1 DFQATT, CDR2 SNEGSKA (reference sequence). This chain's CDR3 is CSARDLNHEQYF. As DNA, the CDR3 is TGCAGTGCTAGAGATCTAAATCACGAGCAGTACTTC.

This clonotype was counted only a few times. The J gene is TRBJ2-7, the V gene TRBV29-1; 12 bases map to TRBD2. The CDR3 sequence is 16 residues long. With 2 bases clipped from V and 4 bases from J, the junction kept 9 bases outside the gene matches. CDR1 is SQVTM, CDR2 ANQGSEA, per germline. CDR3 region: CSVELETSGRWYEQYF. CDR3 coding DNA: TGCAGCGTTGAATTGGAGACTAGCGGGAGATGGTACGAGCAGTACTTC.

This chain joins TRBV5-1 and TRBJ2-6, with D unresolved. Germline values: CDR1 SGHRS, CDR2 YFSETQ. The CDR3 is 17 amino acids. V lost 2 bases to trimming and J lost 0 bases, with 12 bases between them. The CDR3 reads CASSLFELSSGANVLTF. The CDR3 DNA follows: TGCGCCAGCAGCTTATTTGAGCTGAGCTCTGGGGCCAACGTCCTGACTTTC.

The J gene is TRBJ1-4, the V gene TRBV6-5; 10 bases align to TRBD1. Losses at the gene ends were 2 bases for V and 10 bases for J; bases not matched to a gene: 1. The CDR3 spans 13 residues. CDR1 is MNHEY, CDR2 SVGAGI, per germline. Here the CDR3 reads CASSYGQGGKLFF. CDR3 coding DNA: TGTGCCAGCAGTTACGGACAGGGGGGAAAACTGTTTTTT.

The chain carries TRBV13 and TRBJ2-5, with 7 bases lining up with TRBD2. Near its end, the DNA agrees better with TRBJ2-7, so the J call may be wrong. This CDR3 has 14 amino acids. Per germline, CDR1 PRHDT and CDR2 FYEKMQ (reference sequence). CDR3 sequence reads: CASSFRTRLYEQYF. The CDR3 bases are TGTGCCAGCAGCTTTAGGACTAGGCTCTACGAGCAGTACTTC.